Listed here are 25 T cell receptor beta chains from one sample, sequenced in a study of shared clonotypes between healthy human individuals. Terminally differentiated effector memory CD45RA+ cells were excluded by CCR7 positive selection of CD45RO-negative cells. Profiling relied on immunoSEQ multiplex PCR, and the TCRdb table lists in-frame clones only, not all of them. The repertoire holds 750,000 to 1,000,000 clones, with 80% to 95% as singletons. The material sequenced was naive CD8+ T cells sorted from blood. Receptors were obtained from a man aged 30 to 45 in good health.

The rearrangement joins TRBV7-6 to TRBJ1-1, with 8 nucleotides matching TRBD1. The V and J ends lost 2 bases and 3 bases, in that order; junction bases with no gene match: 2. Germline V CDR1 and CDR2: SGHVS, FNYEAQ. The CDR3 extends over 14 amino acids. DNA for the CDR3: TGTGCCAGCAGCTTATCAGGGGGCTACACTGAAGCTTTCTTT. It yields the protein CASSLSGGYTEAFF.

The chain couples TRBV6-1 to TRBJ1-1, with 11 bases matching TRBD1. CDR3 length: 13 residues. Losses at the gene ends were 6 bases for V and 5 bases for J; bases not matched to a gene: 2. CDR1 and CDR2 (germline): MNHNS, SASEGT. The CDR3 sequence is CASRGQGETEAFF. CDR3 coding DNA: TGTGCCAGCAGGGGACAGGGGGAGACTGAAGCTTTCTTT.

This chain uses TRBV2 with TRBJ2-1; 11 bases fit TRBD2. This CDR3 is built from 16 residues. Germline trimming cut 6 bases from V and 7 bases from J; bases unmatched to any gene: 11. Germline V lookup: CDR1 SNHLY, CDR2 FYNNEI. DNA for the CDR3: TGTGCCAGCAGACAAACTAGCGGGAGAGGCAAGAATGAGCAGTTCTTC. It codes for CASRQTSGRGKNEQFF.

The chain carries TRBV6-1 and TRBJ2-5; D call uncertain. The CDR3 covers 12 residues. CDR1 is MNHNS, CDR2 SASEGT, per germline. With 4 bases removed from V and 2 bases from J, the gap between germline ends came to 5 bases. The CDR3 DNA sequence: TGTGCCAGCAGTGGGCGGCAAGAGACCCAGTACTTC. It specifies CASSGRQETQYF.

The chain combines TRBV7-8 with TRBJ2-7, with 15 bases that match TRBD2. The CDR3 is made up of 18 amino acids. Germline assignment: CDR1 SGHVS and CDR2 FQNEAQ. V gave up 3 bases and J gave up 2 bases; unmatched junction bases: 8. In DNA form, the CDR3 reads TGTGCCAGCAGCTTTTACGGGACTAGCGGGAGGCCGCCCTACGAGCAGTACTTC. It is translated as CASSFYGTSGRPPYEQYF.

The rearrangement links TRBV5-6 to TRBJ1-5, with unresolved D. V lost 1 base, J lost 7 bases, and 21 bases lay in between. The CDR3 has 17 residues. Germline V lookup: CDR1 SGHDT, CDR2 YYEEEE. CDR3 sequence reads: CASSLSGVYLVKQPQHF. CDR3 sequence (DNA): TGTGCCAGCAGCTTGTCTGGGGTTTATCTTGTTAAACAGCCCCAGCATTTT.

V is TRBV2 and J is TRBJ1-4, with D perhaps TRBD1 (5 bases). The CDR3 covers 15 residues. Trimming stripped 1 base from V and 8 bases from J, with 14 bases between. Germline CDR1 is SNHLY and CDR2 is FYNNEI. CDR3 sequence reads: CASSEGPTGGEKLFF. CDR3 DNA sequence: TGTGCCAGCAGTGAAGGGCCTACAGGAGGCGAAAAACTGTTTTTT.

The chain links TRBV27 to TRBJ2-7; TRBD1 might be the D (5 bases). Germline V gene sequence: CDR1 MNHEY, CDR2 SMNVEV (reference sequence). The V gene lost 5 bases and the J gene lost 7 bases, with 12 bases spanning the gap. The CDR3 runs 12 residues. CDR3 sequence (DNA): TGTGCCAGCAGTCTAAGGGGCGAGGAGCAGTACTTC. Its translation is CASSLRGEEQYF.

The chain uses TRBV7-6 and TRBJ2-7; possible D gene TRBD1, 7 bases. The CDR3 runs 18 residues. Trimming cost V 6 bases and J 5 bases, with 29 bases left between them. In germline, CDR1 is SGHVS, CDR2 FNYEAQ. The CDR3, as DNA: TGTGCCAGCAGTCCCGCCTATCCCCTGCCTCAGGGGGAGGACGAGCAGTACTTC. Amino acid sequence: CASSPAYPLPQGEDEQYF.

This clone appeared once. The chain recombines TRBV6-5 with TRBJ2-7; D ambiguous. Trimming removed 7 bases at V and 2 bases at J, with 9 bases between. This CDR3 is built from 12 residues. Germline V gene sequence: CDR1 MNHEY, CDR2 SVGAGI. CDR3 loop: CASTAETYEQYF. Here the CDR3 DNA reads TGTGCCAGCACAGCAGAGACCTACGAGCAGTACTTC.

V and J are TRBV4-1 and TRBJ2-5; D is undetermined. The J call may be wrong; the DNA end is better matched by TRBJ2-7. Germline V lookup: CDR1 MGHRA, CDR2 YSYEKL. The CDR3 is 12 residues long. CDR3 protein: CASSLSNSEQYF. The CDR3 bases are TGCGCCAGCAGCCTTAGCAATAGCGAGCAGTACTTC.

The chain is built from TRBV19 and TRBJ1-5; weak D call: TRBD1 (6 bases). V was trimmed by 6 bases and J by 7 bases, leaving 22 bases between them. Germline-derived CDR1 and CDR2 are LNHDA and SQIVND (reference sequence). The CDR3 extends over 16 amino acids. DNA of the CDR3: TGTGCCAGTAGCCCCCAAACAGGGCTAAGAGGGCAGCCCCAGCATTTT. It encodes CASSPQTGLRGQPQHF.

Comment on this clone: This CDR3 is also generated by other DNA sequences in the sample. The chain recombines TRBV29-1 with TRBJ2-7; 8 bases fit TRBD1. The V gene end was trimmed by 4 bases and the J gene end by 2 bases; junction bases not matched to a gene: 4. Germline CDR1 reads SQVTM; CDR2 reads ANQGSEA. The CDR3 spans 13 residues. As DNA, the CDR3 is TGCAGCGTTGGGACAGGGAGGACCTACGAGCAGTACTTC. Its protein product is CSVGTGRTYEQYF.

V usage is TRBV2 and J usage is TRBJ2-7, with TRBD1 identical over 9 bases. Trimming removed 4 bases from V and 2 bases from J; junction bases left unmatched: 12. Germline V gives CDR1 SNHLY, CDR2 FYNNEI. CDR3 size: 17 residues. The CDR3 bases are TGTGCCAGCAGTGCAGATGTACGGGACAGGGTTACCTACGAGCAGTACTTC. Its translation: CASSADVRDRVTYEQYF.

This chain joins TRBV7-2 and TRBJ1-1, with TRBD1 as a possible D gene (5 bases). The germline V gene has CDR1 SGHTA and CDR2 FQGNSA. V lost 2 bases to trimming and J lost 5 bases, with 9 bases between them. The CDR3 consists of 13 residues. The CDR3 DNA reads TGTGCCAGCAGCTTACCAGGGTGGACTGAAGCTTTCTTT. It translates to CASSLPGWTEAFF.

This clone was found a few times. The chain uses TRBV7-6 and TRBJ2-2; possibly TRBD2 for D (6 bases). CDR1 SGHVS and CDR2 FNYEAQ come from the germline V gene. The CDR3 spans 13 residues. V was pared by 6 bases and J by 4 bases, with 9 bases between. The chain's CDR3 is CASSSGLTGELFF. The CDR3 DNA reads TGTGCCAGCAGTTCGGGACTCACCGGGGAGCTGTTTTTT.

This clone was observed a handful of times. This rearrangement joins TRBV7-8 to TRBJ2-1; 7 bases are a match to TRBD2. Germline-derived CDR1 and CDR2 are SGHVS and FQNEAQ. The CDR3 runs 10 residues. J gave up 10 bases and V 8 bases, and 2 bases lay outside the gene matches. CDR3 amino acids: CASAGREQFF. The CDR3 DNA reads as TGTGCCAGCGCCGGGAGGGAGCAGTTCTTC.

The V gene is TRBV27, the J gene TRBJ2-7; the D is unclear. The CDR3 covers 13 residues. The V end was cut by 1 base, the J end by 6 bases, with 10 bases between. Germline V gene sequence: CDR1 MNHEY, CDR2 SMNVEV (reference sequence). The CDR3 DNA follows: TGTGCCAGCAGTTTATATTCCGGCCGCGAGCAGTACTTC. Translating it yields CASSLYSGREQYF.

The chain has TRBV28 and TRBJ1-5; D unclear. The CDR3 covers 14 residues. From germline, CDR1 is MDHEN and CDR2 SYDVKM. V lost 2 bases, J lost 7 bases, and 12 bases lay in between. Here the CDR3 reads CASSLESGPQPQHF. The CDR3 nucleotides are TGTGCCAGCAGTTTAGAGTCCGGACCGCAGCCCCAGCATTTT.

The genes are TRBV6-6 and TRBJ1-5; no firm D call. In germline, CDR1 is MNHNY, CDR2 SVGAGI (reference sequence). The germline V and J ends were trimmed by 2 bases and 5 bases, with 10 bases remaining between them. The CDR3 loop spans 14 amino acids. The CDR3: CASSYGGRDQPQHF. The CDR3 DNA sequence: TGTGCCAGCAGTTACGGTGGGAGGGATCAGCCCCAGCATTTT.

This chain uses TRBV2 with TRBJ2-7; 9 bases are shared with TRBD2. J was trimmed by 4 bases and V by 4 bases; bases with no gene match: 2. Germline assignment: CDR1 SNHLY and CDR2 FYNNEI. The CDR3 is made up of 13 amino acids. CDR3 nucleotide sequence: TGTGCCAGCAGTGTTGGACTAGCGTACGAGCAGTACTTC. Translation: CASSVGLAYEQYF.

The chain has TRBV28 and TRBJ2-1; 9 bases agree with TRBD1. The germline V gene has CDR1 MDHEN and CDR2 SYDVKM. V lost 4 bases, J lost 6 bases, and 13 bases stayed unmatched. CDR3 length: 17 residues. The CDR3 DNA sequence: TGTGCCAGCAGTTCCTTCTCCGGGACAGGGTTAGGCAATGAGCAGTTCTTC. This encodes CASSSFSGTGLGNEQFF.

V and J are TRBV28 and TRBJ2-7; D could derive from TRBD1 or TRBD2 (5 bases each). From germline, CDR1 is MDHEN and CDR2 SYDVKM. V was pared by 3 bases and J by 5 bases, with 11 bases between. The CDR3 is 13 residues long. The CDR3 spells CASSFGGGNEQYF. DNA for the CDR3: TGTGCCAGCAGTTTCGGTGGGGGAAACGAGCAGTACTTC. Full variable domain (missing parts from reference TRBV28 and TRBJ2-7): DVKVTQSSRYLVKRTGEKVFLECVQDMDHENMFWYRQDPGLGLRLIYFSYDVKMKEKGDIPEGYSVSREKKERFSLILESASTNQTSMYLCASSFGGGNEQYFGPGTRLTVT.

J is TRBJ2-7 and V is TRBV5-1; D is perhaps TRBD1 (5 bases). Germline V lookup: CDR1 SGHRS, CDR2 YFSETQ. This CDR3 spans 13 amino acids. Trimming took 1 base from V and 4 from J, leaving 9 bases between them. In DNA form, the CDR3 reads TGCGCCAGCAGCTTGTCCACAGGTTACGAGCAGTACTTC. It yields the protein CASSLSTGYEQYF.

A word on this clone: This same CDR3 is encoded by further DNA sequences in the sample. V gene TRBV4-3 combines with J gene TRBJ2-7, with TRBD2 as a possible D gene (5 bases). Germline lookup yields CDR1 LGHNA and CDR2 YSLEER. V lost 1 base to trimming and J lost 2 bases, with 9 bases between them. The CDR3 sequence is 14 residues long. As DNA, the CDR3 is TGCGCCAGCAGCCAAGGACGGGGTCCCTACGAGCAGTACTTC. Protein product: CASSQGRGPYEQYF.